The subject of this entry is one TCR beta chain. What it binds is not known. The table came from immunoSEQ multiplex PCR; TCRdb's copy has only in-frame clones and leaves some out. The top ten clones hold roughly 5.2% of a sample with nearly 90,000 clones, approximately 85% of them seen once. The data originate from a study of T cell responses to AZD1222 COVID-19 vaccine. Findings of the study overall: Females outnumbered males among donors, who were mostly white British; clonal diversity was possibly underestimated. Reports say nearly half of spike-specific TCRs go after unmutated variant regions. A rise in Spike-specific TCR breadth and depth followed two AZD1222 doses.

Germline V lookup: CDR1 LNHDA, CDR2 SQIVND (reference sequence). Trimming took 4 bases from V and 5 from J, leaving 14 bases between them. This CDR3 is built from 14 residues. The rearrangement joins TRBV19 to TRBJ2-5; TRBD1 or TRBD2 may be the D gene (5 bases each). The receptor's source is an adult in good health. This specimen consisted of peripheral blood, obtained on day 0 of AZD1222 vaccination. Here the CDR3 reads CASSRPGSMETQYF. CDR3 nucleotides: TGTGCCAGTAGTAGGCCAGGGAGCATGGAGACCCAGTACTTC.